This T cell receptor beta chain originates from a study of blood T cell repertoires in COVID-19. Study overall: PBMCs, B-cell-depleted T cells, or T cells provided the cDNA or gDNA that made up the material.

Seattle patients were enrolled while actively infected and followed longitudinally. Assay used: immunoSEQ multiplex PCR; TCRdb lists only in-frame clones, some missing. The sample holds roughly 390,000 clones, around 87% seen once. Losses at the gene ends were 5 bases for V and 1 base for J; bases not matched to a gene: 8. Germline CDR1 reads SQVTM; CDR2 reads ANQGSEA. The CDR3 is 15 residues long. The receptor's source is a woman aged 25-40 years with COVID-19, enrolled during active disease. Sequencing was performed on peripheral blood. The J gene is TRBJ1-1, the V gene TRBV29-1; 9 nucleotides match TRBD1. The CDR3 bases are TGCAGCGTTCATCGGACAGGGGCTTCGAACACTGAAGCTTTCTTT. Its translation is CSVHRTGASNTEAFF.